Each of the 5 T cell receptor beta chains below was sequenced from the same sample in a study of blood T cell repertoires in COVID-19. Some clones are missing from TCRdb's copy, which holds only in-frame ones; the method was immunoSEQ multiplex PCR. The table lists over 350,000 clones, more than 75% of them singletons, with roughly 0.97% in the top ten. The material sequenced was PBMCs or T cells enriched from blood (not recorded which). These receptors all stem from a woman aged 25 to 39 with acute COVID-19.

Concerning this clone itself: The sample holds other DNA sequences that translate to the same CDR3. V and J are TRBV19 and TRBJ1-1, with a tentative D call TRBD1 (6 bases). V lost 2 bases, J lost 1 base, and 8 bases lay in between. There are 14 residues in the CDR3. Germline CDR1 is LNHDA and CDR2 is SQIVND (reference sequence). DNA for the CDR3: TGTGCCAGTAGTATATGGGGGCCGAACACTGAAGCTTTCTTT. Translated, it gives CASSIWGPNTEAFF.

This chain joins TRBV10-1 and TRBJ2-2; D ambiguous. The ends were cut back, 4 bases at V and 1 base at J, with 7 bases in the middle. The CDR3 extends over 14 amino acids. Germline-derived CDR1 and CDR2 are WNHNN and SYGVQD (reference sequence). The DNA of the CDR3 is TGCGCCAGCAGTGTGCGGATGAACACCGGGGAGCTGTTTTTT. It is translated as CASSVRMNTGELFF.

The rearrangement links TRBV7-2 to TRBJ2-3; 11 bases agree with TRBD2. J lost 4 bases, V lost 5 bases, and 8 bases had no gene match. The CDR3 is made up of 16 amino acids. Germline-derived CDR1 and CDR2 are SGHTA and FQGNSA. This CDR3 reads CASSPSGTSGPDTQYF. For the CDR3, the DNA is TGTGCCAGCAGCCCGTCCGGGACTAGCGGCCCAGATACGCAGTATTTT.

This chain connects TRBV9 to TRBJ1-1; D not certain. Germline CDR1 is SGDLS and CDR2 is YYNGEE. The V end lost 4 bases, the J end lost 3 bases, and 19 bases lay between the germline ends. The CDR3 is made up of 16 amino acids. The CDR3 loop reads CASSPTPRGSDTEAFF. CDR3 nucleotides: TGTGCCAGCAGCCCAACCCCCCGGGGTTCGGACACTGAAGCTTTCTTT.

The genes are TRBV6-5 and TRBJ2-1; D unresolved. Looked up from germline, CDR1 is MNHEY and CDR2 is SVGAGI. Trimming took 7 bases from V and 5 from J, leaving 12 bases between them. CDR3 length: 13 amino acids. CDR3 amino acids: CASTSKENNEQFF. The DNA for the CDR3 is TGTGCCAGCACCTCGAAGGAGAACAATGAGCAGTTCTTC.